The next 7 T cell receptor beta chains were all read from a single sample in a study of blood T cells in healthy people across ages. The second PCR ran about 6 to 12 cycles with a sample-barcoded 5' primer and J-beta primers. Each CDR3 protein is one row after TCRdb ran MiXCR on the 5' RACE reads. Of 650,000 to 950,000 distinct CDR3 sequences listed, 40% to 50% are singletons. Material: blood. Source of these receptors: a man between 60 and 70 years old in good health.

This clonotype appeared a few times. The chain carries TRBV20-1 and TRBJ2-1, with a weak D call TRBD1 (6 bases). Looked up from germline, CDR1 is DFQATT and CDR2 is SNEGSKA (reference sequence). Trimming cost V 4 bases and J 3 bases, with 16 bases left between them. CDR3 length equals 15 residues. CDR3 sequence reads: CSATSRTESYNEQFF. The CDR3 DNA reads as TGCAGTGCTACCTCAAGGACAGAGAGCTACAATGAGCAGTTCTTC.

This chain links TRBV20-1 with TRBJ2-7, with D possibly being TRBD1 or TRBD2 (6 bases each). Germline V CDR1 and CDR2: DFQATT, SNEGSKA (reference sequence). This CDR3 is 18 amino acids long. V lost 3 bases to trimming and J lost 7 bases, with 31 bases between them. The CDR3 DNA reads as TGCAGTGCTAGCCTAAGTTTCGGGGGCGCTGGTGAGTACAATGAGCAGTACTTC. Translated, it gives CSASLSFGGAGEYNEQYF.

This clonotype was picked up a small number of times. The chain has TRBV4-3 and TRBJ2-3; perhaps D is TRBD1 or TRBD2 (5 bases each). CDR1 is LGHNA and CDR2 is YSLEER in the germline V gene. CDR3 length: 14 residues. Trimming removed 0 bases at V and 7 bases at J, with 11 bases between. The CDR3 bases are TGCGCCAGCAGCCAAGAGGGACGGCGGTATACGCAGTATTTT. Translated: CASSQEGRRYTQYF.

The chain couples TRBV20-1 to TRBJ2-1; 11 nucleotides align to TRBD2. The germline gives CDR1 DFQATT, CDR2 SNEGSKA (reference sequence). The CDR3 runs 17 residues. V shed 3 bases, J shed 8 bases, and the junction held 15 bases outside the gene matches. CDR3 in DNA: TGCAGTGCTAGCGATTTCCTAGCGGGGGGAGGTGGCGATGAGCAGTTCTTC. Its translation is CSASDFLAGGGGDEQFF.

This clonotype has a single count. The rearrangement joins TRBV10-3 to TRBJ1-1; the D is unclear. Per the germline V gene, CDR1 is ENHRY and CDR2 is SYGVKD. Between the trimmed V and J ends, which lost 3 bases and 5 bases, there was a span of 4 bases. CDR3 size: 11 residues. The CDR3 protein is CAISDGTEAFF. The CDR3 region has the DNA TGTGCCATCAGTGATGGTACTGAAGCTTTCTTT.

The chain combines TRBV30 with TRBJ2-6; D call uncertain. Germline V gene lookup returns CDR1 GTSNPN and CDR2 SVGIG (reference sequence). The CDR3 runs 15 residues. V was clipped by 0 bases and J by 1 base, with 7 bases between them. The chain's CDR3 is CAWSVGWSGANVLTF. CDR3 coding DNA: TGTGCCTGGAGTGTAGGCTGGTCTGGGGCCAACGTCCTGACTTTC. Using reference TRBV30 and TRBJ2-6 for the parts outside the CDR3, the full variable domain is SQTIHQWPATLVQPVGSPLSLECTVEGTSNPNLYWYRQAAGRGLQLLFYSVGIGQISSEVPQNLSASRPQDRQFILSSKKLLLSDSGFYLCAWSVGWSGANVLTFGAGSRLTVL.

The chain recombines TRBV12-3 or TRBV12-4 with TRBJ1-1; 9 nucleotides line up with TRBD1. The junction had 7 bases not matched to a gene; V was cut back by 4 bases and J by 4 bases. There are 15 residues in the CDR3. The CDR3 DNA follows: TGTGCCAGCAGTTCCTTGGGGACAGGGAGCACTGAAGCTTTCTTT. Translating gives CASSSLGTGSTEAFF.